This passage covers 15 T cell receptor beta chains from one sample sequenced in a study of T cell responses to AZD1222 COVID-19 vaccine. Only in-frame clones appear in the TCRdb table, and some are missing; sequencing was by immunoSEQ multiplex PCR. Of fewer than 150,000 clones in the sample, roughly 84% were seen once. Sample: peripheral blood, taken on day 0 of AZD1222 vaccination. These receptors all come from an adult in good health.

This chain joins TRBV7-2 and TRBJ1-2, with D maybe TRBD1 (5 bases). The CDR3 is made up of 13 amino acids. Germline V gene sequence: CDR1 SGHTA, CDR2 FQGNSA. With 3 bases removed from V and 4 bases from J, the gap between germline ends came to 9 bases. This CDR3 reads CASSFGQGYGYTF. CDR3 bases: TGTGCCAGCAGCTTCGGGCAGGGCTATGGCTACACCTTC.

J is TRBJ2-2 and V is TRBV3-1 (or the pseudogene TRBV3-2); D unclear. The CDR3 runs 12 residues. CDR1 and CDR2 (germline): LGHDT, YNNKEL (reference sequence). The V gene lost 4 bases and the J gene lost 9 bases, with 9 bases spanning the gap. CDR3 nucleotides: TGTGCCAGCAGCCCGGACCCGCGGGAGCTGTTTTTT. This gives the protein CASSPDPRELFF.

The V call is TRBV5-4, the J call TRBJ2-7, with TRBD1 matching 8 bases. The CDR3 is 13 residues long. The junction had 4 bases not matched to a gene; V was cut back by 7 bases and J by 1 base. Germline values: CDR1 SGHNT, CDR2 YYREEE (reference sequence). CDR3 sequence reads: CASGRTGSYEQYF. Written as DNA, the CDR3 is TGTGCCAGCGGCCGGACAGGGTCCTACGAGCAGTACTTC.

This clone turned up a few times. V and J are TRBV3-1 (or the pseudogene TRBV3-2) and TRBJ2-7; a weak D match, TRBD1 (6 bases). The V gene's germline CDR1 is LGHDT and CDR2 YNNKEL (reference sequence). V lost 3 bases, J lost 0 bases, and 15 bases lay in between. CDR3 length: 16 residues. CDR3 in amino acids: CASSHPSDRYSYEQYF. CDR3 sequence (DNA): TGTGCCAGCAGCCATCCGTCGGACAGATACTCCTACGAGCAGTACTTC.

V gene TRBV7-9 combines with J gene TRBJ1-2; D is unresolved. This CDR3 has 15 residues. The ends were cut back, 5 bases at V and 0 bases at J, with 13 bases in the middle. Germline V gene sequence: CDR1 SEHNR, CDR2 FQNEAQ (reference sequence). CDR3: CASSDKLGTNYGYTF. CDR3 DNA: TGTGCCAGCAGCGACAAACTGGGAACTAACTATGGCTACACCTTC. The variable domain in full, with the rest retrieved from reference TRBV7-9 and TRBJ1-2, is DTGVSQNPRHKITKRGQNVTFRCDPISEHNRLYWYRQTLGQGPEFLTYFQNEAQLEKSRLLSDRFSAERPKGSFSTLEIQRTEQGDSAMYLCASSDKLGTNYGYTFGSGTRLTVV.

The chain uses TRBV4-3 and TRBJ2-7, with 8 bases fitting TRBD2. Per germline, CDR1 LGHNA and CDR2 YSLEER. The CDR3 runs to 14 residues. V lost 1 base to trimming and J lost 7 bases; unmatched junction nucleotides: 6. As DNA, the CDR3 is TGCGCCAGCAGCCAAGCCGGGACTAGTACAGAGCAGTACTTC. It encodes CASSQAGTSTEQYF.

This chain uses TRBV7-6 with TRBJ2-3, with D uncertain. The CDR3 contains 13 residues. Looked up from germline, CDR1 is SGHVS and CDR2 is FNYEAQ. Trimming shortened V by 1 base and J by 5 bases, and 7 bases separated the two germline ends. The CDR3 here is CASSLVSGDTQYF. CDR3 DNA: TGTGCCAGCAGCTTAGTCTCTGGAGATACGCAGTATTTT.

This sequence joins TRBV7-9 and TRBJ2-5, with TRBD2 matching over 13 bases. With 5 bases clipped from V and 3 bases from J, the junction kept 9 bases outside the gene matches. CDR1 and CDR2 from the germline V gene are SEHNR and FQNEAQ (reference sequence). The CDR3 covers 17 residues. The CDR3 bases are TGTGCCAGCAGCCTACCGTGGACTAGCGGGGGAGAAGAGACCCAGTACTTC. This encodes CASSLPWTSGGEETQYF.

V is TRBV5-1 and J is TRBJ1-2; D is possibly TRBD1 (6 bases). The germline V and J ends were trimmed by 3 bases and 0 bases, with 12 bases remaining between them. Germline CDR1 SGHRS, CDR2 YFSETQ. This CDR3 is built from 15 residues. The CDR3 nucleotides are TGCGCCAGCAGCTGGACAGAGTCTTCTAACTATGGCTACACCTTC. It yields the protein CASSWTESSNYGYTF.

The chain recombines TRBV4-1 with TRBJ2-7; 9 bases map to TRBD1. Germline V gene data show CDR1 as MGHRA and CDR2 as YSYEKL. Trimming removed 6 bases from V and 3 bases from J; junction bases left unmatched: 3. This CDR3 has 13 amino acids. CDR3 DNA: TGCGCCAGCAGGGGGACAGGGAACTACGAGCAGTACTTC. Translating gives CASRGTGNYEQYF.

V is TRBV18 and J is TRBJ1-6; D call uncertain. The V gene's germline CDR1 is KGHSH and CDR2 LQKENI. This CDR3 contains 13 residues. The V gene lost 6 bases and the J gene lost 9 bases, with 12 bases spanning the gap. CDR3 region: CASSGPFRSPLHF. The CDR3 nucleotides read TGTGCCAGCTCCGGACCCTTCCGTTCACCCCTCCACTTT.

J is TRBJ1-1 and V is TRBV6-1; possible D gene TRBD1, 6 bases. V lost 0 bases to trimming and J lost 1 base, with 6 bases between them. CDR3 size: 14 residues. Germline V gene data show CDR1 as MNHNS and CDR2 as SASEGT. The CDR3 sequence: CASSEAGGNTEAFF. As DNA, the CDR3 is TGTGCCAGCAGTGAAGCAGGGGGGAACACTGAAGCTTTCTTT.

This sequence joins TRBV10-3 and TRBJ2-1; 8 bases line up with TRBD2. Germline V gene sequence: CDR1 ENHRY, CDR2 SYGVKD. The CDR3 covers 13 residues. V lost 8 bases, J lost 3 bases, and 3 bases stayed unmatched. The CDR3 coding sequence is TGTGCCATCCGGACTAGCAGCTACAATGAGCAGTTCTTC. Its protein product is CAIRTSSYNEQFF.

The rearrangement joins TRBV9 to TRBJ1-5; TRBD1 matches 9 bases. The V segment lost 5 bases and the J segment 6 bases; nucleotides outside the gene matches: 9. The germline V gene encodes CDR1 SGDLS and CDR2 YYNGEE. The CDR3 loop spans 15 amino acids. This chain's CDR3 is CASSAGTGIGQPQHF. The CDR3 bases are TGTGCCAGCAGTGCCGGGACAGGGATTGGTCAGCCCCAGCATTTT.

The gene calls are TRBV7-9 and TRBJ2-7, with unresolved D. This CDR3 is built from 17 residues. The germline CDR1 and CDR2 sequences are SEHNR and FQNEAQ (reference sequence). V was pared by 1 base and J by 2 bases, with 18 bases between. In nucleotides, the CDR3 is TGTGCCAGCAGCTTAGATTTTCGGCGAAACCAGACCTACGAGCAGTACTTC. It codes for CASSLDFRRNQTYEQYF.